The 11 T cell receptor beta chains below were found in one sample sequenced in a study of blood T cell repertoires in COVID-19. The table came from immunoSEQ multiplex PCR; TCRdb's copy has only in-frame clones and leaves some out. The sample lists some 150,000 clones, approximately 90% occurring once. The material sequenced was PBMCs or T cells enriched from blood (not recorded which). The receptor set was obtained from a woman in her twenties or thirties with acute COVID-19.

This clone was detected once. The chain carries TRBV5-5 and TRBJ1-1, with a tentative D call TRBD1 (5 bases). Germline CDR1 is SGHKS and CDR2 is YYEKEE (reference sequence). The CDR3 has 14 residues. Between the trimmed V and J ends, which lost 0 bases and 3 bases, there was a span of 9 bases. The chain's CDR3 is CASSLGWGDTEAFF. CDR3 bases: TGTGCCAGCAGCTTGGGTTGGGGGGACACTGAAGCTTTCTTT.

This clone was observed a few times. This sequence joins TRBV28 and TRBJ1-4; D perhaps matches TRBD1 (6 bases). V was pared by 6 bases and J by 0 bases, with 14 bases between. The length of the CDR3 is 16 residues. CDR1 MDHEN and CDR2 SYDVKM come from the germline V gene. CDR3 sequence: CASSPTGFATNEKLFF. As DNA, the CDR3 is TGTGCCAGCAGCCCCACAGGGTTTGCAACTAATGAAAAACTGTTTTTT. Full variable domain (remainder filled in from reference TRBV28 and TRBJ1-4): DVKVTQSSRYLVKRTGEKVFLECVQDMDHENMFWYRQDPGLGLRLIYFSYDVKMKEKGDIPEGYSVSREKKERFSLILESASTNQTSMYLCASSPTGFATNEKLFFGSGTQLSVL.

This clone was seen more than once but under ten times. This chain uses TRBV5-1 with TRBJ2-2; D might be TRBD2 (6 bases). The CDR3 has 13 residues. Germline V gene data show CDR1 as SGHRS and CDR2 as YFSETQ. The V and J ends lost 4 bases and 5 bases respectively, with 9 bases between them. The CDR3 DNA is TGCGCCAGCAGCCGTGGAGGGACCGGGGAGCTGTTTTTT. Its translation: CASSRGGTGELFF.

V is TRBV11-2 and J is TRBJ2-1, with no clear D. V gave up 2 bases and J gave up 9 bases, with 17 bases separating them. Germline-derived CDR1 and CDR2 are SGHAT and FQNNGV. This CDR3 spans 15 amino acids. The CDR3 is CASSLLAVVVVEQFF. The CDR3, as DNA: TGTGCCAGCAGCTTATTGGCGGTAGTGGTCGTTGAGCAGTTCTTC. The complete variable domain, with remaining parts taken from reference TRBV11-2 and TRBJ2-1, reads EAGVAQSPRYKIIEKRQSVAFWCNPISGHATLYWYQQILGQGPKLLIQFQNNGVVDDSQLPKDRFSAERLKGVDSTLKIQPAKLEDSAVYLCASSLLAVVVVEQFFGPGTRLTVL.

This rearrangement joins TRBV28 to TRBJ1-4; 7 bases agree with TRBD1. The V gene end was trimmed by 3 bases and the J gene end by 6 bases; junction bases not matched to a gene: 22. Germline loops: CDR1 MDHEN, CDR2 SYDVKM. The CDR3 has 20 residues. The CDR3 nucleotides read TGTGCCAGCAGTTTCCCCCCCAGGACCCCCCAGGGGGGAGAAGATGAAAAACTGTTTTTT. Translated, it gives CASSFPPRTPQGGEDEKLFF.

DNA for the CDR3: TGTGCCAGCAGTTTCCGACAGGGGGCTGAAGCTTTCTTT. The encoded protein is CASSFRQGAEAFF. The chain has TRBV12-3 or TRBV12-4 and TRBJ1-1; 9 bases match TRBD1. CDR3 length equals 13 residues. V shed 3 bases, J shed 6 bases, and the junction held 2 bases outside the gene matches.

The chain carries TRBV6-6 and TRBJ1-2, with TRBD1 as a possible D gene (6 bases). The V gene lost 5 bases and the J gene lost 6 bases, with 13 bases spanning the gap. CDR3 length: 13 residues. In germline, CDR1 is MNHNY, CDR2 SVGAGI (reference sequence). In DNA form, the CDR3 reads TGTGCCAGCAGTCTAACAGGGATGAATGGCTACACCTTC. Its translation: CASSLTGMNGYTF.

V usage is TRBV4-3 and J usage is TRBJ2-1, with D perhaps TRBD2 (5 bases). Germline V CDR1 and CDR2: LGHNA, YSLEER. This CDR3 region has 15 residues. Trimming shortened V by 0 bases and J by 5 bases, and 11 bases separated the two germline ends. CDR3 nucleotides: TGCGCCAGCAGCCAAGATTTTTTAGCGAACAATGAGCAGTTCTTC. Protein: CASSQDFLANNEQFF.

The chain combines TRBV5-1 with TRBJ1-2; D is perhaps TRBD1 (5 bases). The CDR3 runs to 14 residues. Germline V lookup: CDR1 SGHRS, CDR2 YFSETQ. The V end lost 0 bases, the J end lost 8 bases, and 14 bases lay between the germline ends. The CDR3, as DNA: TGCGCCAGCAGCTTGGCCTCAGGGTTGGAGGGCTACACCTTC. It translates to CASSLASGLEGYTF. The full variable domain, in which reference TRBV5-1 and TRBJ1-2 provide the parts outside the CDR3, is KAGVTQTPRYLIKTRGQQVTLSCSPISGHRSVSWYQQTPGQGLQFLFEYFSETQRNKGNFPGRFSGRQFSNSRSEMNVSTLELGDSALYLCASSLASGLEGYTFGSGTRLTVV.

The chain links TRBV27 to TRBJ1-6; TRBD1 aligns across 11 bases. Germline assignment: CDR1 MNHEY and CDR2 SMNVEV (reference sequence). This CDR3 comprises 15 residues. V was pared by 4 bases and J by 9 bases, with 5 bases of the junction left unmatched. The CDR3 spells CASSSTGTGGSPLHF. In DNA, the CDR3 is TGTGCCAGCAGTTCAACCGGGACAGGGGGTTCACCCCTCCACTTT.

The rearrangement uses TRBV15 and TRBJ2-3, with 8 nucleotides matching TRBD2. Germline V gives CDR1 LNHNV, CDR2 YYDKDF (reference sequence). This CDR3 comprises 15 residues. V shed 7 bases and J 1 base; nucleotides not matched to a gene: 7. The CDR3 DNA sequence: TGTGCCACCAAAAGTACTAGCGGAGGCACAGATACGCAGTATTTT. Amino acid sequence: CATKSTSGGTDTQYF. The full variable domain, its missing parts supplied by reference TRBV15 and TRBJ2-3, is DAMVIQNPRYQVTQFGKPVTLSCSQTLNHNVMYWYQQKSSQAPKLLFHYYDKDFNNEADTPDNFQSRRPNTSFCFLDIRSPGLGDTAMYLCATKSTSGGTDTQYFGPGTRLTVL.